In its sample, the clone carrying this T cell receptor (beta chain) was seen many times. Its antigen is undetermined. The data were taken from a study of beta chain features in type 1 diabetes. Study-wide results and caveats: When Type 1 diabetes patients were examined, their TCRB CDR3s proved moderately but significantly shorter in all four CD4+ subsets.

The sequenced template was cDNA made from the entire isolated RNA. Libraries were prepared by immunoSEQ multiplex PCR; TCRdb keeps only in-frame clonotypes and omits some of them. The table records under 350,000 clones, roughly an eighth of them present only once. Trimming pared 4 bases from V and 0 bases from J, leaving 10 bases between. The CDR3 has 14 residues. The sequenced sample was naive CD4+ T cells from blood. This chain connects TRBV23-1 to TRBJ2-7, with D perhaps TRBD2 (6 bases). TRBV23-1 is sorted into the ORF group, with uncertain function. The TCR sequence derives from a man between 25 and 39 years old with type 1 diabetes. CDR3 sequence: CASSRDSRSYEQYF. The DNA for the CDR3 is TGCGCCAGCAGTCGGGACTCGCGCTCCTACGAGCAGTACTTC.